The text below deals with one T cell receptor (beta chain). This specimen belongs to a study of shared T cell receptors in the human thymus. Germline CDR1 and CDR2: MDHEN and SYDVKM. Trimming removed 5 bases at V and 0 bases at J, with 14 bases between. The CDR3 totals 16 residues. The data were produced by immunoSEQ multiplex PCR, yet TCRdb's version contains in-frame clones alone and is incomplete. Of about 380,000 clones listed, around 95% are singletons. The sequenced material came from thymocytes. V is TRBV28 and J is TRBJ1-5; possible D gene TRBD1, 6 bases. This clonotype originated in a human donor. The CDR3 protein is CASSRGALYSNQPQHF. Written as DNA, the CDR3 is TGTGCCAGCAGTCGGGGGGCTCTCTATAGCAATCAGCCCCAGCATTTT.